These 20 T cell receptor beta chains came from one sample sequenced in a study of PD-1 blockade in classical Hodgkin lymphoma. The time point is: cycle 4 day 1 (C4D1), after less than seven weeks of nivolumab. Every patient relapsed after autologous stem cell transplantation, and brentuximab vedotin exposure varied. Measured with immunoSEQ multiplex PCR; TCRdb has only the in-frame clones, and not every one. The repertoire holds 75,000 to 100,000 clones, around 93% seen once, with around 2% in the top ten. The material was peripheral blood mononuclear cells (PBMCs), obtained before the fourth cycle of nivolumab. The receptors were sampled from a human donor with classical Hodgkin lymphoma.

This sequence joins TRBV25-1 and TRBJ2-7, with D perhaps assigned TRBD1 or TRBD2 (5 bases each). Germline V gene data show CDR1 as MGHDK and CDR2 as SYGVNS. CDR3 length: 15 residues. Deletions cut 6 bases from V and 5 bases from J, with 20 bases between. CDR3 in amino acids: CASSSQGTQADEQYF. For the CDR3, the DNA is TGTGCCAGCAGCTCCCAAGGGACCCAAGCGGACGAGCAGTACTTC.

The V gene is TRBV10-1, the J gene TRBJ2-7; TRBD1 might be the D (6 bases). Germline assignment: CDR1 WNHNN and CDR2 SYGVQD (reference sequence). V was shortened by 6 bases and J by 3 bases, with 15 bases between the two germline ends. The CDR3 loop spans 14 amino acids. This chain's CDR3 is CASSQARDNYEQYF. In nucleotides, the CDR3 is TGCGCCAGCAGCCAGGCTCGGGACAACTACGAGCAGTACTTC.

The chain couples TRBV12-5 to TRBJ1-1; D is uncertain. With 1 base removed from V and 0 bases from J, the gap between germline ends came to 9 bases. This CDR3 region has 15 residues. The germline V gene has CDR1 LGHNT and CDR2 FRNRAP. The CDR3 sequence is CASGLGGLLNTEAFF. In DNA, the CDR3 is TGTGCTAGTGGTTTGGGGGGTTTGCTGAACACTGAAGCTTTCTTT.

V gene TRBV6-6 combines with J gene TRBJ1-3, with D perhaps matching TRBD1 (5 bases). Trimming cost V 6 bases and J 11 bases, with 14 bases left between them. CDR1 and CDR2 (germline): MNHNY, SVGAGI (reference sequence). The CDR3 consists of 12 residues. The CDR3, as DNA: TGTGCCAGCAGGAGGTGGGGGAACTCCATATATTTT. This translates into CASRRWGNSIYF.

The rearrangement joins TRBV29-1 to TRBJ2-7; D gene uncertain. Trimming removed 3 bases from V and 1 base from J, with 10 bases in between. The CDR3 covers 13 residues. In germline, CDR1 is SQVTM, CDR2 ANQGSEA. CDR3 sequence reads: CSVDTSSSYEQYF. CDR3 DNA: TGCAGCGTTGATACTTCATCATCCTACGAGCAGTACTTC.

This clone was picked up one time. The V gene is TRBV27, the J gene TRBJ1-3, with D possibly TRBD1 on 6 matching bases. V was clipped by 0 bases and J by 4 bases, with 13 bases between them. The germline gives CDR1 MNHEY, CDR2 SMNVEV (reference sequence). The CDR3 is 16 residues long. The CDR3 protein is CASSLSGGGRGNTIYF. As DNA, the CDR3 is TGTGCCAGCAGTTTATCAGGCGGGGGGCGAGGAAACACCATATATTTT.

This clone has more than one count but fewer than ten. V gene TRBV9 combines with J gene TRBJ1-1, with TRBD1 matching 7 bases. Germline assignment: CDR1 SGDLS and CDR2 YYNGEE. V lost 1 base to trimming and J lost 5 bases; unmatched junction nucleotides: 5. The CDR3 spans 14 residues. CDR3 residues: CASSVTGAGTEAFF. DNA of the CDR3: TGTGCCAGCAGCGTAACAGGGGCTGGGACTGAAGCTTTCTTT. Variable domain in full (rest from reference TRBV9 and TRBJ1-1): DSGVTQTPKHLITATGQRVTLRCSPRSGDLSVYWYQQSLDQGLQFLIQYYNGEERAKGNILERFSAQQFPDLHSELNLSSLELGDSALYFCASSVTGAGTEAFFGQGTRLTVV.

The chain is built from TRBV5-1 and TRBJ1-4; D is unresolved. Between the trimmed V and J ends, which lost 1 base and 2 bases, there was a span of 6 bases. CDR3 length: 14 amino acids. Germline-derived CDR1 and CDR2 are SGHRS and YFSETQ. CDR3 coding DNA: TGCGCCAGCAGCTTGCGGGAGACTAATGAAAAACTGTTTTTT. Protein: CASSLRETNEKLFF.

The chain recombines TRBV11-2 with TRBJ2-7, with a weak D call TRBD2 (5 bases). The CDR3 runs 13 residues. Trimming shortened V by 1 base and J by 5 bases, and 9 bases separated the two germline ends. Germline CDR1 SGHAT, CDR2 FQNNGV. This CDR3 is CASSLVGSDEQYF. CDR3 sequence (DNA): TGTGCCAGCAGCTTAGTAGGGAGCGACGAGCAGTACTTC.

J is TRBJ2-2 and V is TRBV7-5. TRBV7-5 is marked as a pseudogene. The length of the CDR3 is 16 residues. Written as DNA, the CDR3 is TGTGCCAGAAGCTTGCGATTGTTCTGGCACACCGGGGAGCTGTTTTTT. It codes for CARSLRLFWHTGELFF.

The CDR3 DNA is TGTGCCAGCAGCTACGATGGGACAGACCAAGAGACCCAGTACTTC. Encoded protein: CASSYDGTDQETQYF. The chain carries TRBV9 and TRBJ2-5; TRBD1 aligns across 7 bases. There are 15 residues in the CDR3. J was trimmed by 0 bases and V by 4 bases; bases with no gene match: 6. Germline CDR1 and CDR2: SGDLS and YYNGEE.

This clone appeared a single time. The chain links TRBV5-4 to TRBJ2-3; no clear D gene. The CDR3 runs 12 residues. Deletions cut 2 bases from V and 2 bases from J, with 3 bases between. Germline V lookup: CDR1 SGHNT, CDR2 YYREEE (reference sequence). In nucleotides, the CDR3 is TGTGCCAGCAGCTTTGCCACAGATACGCAGTATTTT. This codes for CASSFATDTQYF.

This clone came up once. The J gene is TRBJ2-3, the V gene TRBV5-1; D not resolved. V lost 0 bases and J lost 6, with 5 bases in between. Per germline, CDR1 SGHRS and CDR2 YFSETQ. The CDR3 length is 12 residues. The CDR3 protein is CASSLDMDTQYF. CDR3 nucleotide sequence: TGCGCCAGCAGCTTGGATATGGATACGCAGTATTTT.

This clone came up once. In DNA, the CDR3 is TGTGCCAGCATGGGCCGTCCGTATAGCAATCAGCCCCAGCATTTT. Translated, it gives CASMGRPYSNQPQHF. This chain uses TRBV2 with TRBJ1-5, with D unresolved. V lost 7 bases and J 0 bases, leaving 13 bases between the germline ends. CDR1 SNHLY and CDR2 FYNNEI come from the germline V gene. The CDR3 consists of 15 residues.

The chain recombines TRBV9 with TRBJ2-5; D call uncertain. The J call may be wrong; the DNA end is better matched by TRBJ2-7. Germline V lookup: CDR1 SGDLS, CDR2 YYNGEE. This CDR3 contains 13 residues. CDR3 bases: TGTGCCAGCAGCCCCACCGGCTCCTACGAGCAGTACTTC. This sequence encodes CASSPTGSYEQYF.

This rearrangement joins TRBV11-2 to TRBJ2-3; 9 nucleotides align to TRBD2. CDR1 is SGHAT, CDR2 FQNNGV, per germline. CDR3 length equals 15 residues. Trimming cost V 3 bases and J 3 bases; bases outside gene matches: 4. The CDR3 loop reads CASSFGGRATDTQYF. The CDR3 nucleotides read TGTGCCAGCAGCTTTGGCGGGAGGGCGACAGATACGCAGTATTTT.

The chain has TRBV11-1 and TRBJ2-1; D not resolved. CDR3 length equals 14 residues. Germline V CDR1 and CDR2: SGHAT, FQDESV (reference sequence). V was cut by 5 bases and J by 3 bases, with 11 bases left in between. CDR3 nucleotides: TGTGCCAGCAGCCCCGTGCACCTCTACAATGAGCAGTTCTTC. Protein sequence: CASSPVHLYNEQFF.

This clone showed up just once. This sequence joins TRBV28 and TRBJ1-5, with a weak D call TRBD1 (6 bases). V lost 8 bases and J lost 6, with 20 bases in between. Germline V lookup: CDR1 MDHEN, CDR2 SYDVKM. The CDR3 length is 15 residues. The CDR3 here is CASYSDYRVSQPQHF. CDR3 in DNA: TGTGCCAGCTACTCTGATTACAGGGTCAGTCAGCCCCAGCATTTT.

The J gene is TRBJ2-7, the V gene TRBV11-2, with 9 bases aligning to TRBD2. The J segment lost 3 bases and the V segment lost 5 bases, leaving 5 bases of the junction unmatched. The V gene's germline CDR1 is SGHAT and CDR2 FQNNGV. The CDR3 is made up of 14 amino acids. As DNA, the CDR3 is TGTGCCAGCAGCGCCCGACTAGCGGACTACGAGCAGTACTTC. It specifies CASSARLADYEQYF.

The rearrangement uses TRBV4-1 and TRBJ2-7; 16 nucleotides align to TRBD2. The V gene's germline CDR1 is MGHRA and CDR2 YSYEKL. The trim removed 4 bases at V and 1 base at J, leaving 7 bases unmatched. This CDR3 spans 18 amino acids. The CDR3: CASSPWGTSGRDSYEQYF. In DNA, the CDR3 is TGCGCCAGCAGCCCCTGGGGGACTAGCGGGAGGGATTCCTACGAGCAGTACTTC.